In its sample, the clone carrying this T cell receptor beta chain was seen once. Patients in Seattle were enrolled during active infection, then followed longitudinally. In germline, CDR1 is LNHDA, CDR2 SQIVND (reference sequence). V was trimmed by 3 bases and J by 0 bases, leaving 13 bases between them. The CDR3 covers 16 residues. These data are taken from a study of blood T cell repertoires in COVID-19. Study-level information: PBMCs, B-cell-depleted T cells, or T cells provided the cDNA or gDNA that made up the material.

Method: immunoSEQ multiplex PCR; TCRdb's copy keeps in-frame clones and lacks some. The sample lists 450,000 or so clones, roughly 90% occurring once. The specimen sequenced was peripheral blood. The sequence derives from a middle-aged woman with COVID-19, enrolled during active disease. The rearrangement joins TRBV19 to TRBJ2-3; the D gene is possibly TRBD2 (7 bases). CDR3 amino acids: CASSIVRGASTDTQYF. The CDR3 coding sequence is TGTGCCAGTAGTATTGTCCGGGGGGCCAGCACAGATACGCAGTATTTT.